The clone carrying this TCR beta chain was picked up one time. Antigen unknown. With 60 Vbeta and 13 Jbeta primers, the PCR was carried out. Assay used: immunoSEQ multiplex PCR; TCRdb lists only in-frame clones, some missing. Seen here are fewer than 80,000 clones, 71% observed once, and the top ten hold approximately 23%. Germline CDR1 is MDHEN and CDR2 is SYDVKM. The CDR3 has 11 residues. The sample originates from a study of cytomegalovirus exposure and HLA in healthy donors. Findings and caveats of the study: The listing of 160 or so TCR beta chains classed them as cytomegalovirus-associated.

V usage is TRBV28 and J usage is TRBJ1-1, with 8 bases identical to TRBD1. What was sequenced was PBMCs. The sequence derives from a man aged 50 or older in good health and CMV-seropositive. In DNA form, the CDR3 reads TGTGCTACACAGGGGGTACGTGAAGCTTTCTTT. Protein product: CATQGVREAFF.